Listed below are T cell receptor beta chains from one sample, sequenced in a study of T cells in Graves' hyperthyroidism and ophthalmopathy. One entry per CDR3 protein results from TCRdb running MiXCR on the multiplex PCR reads. The table records around 300,000 distinct CDR3 sequences, about 20% of them present only once. Sample: blood. The receptors originated from a man younger than 40 with Graves' ophthalmopathy. Each CDR3 is given with its conserved first and last residue. A D gene is named only where the DNA matches it firmly. Not every row has a clone size; where given, it reads once, few, many or a size class.

d_call clone_size j_call v_call cdr3_nt cdr3_aa
NA NA TRBJ2-1 TRBV30 TGTGCCTGGAGTGTACAAGGCGGAATATACAATGAGCAGTTCTTC CAWSVQGGIYNEQFF
NA NA TRBJ2-7 TRBV19 TGTGCCAGTAGTATTCAGGGGGCTAGCGGCAGCGGGGAGCAGTACTTC CASSIQGASGSGEQYF
NA NA TRBJ1-4 TRBV2 TGTGCCAGCAGAGTCAGTTCAACTAATGAAAAACTGTTTTTT CASRVSSTNEKLFF
TRBD1 few TRBJ1-6 TRBV30 TGTGCCTTCGCAGACAGGGGAGGATCACCCCTCCACTTT CAFADRGGSPLHF
TRBD2 few TRBJ2-1 TRBV19 TGTGCCAGTAGGTTAGCGGGAGGCTATGAGCAGTTCTTC CASRLAGGYEQFF
NA NA TRBJ2-1 TRBV11-1 TGTGCCAGCAGCTTAGAAGTAATCTACAATGAGCAGTTCTTC CASSLEVIYNEQFF
NA few TRBJ2-1 TRBV2 TGTGCCAGCTTGGGACCGACCAACAATGAGCAGTTCTTC CASLGPTNNEQFF
NA many TRBJ1-4 TRBV7-9 TGTGCCAGCAGCTTTGGGGGGAATAGTGAAAAACTGTTTTTT CASSFGGNSEKLFF
TRBD2 few TRBJ2-3 TRBV30 TGTGCCGCGCCTGGGGCGGGAGAAGGGGCAGATACGCAGTATTTT CAAPGAGEGADTQYF
NA many TRBJ2-7 TRBV20-1 TGCAGTGCTAGAGATCTTGGCAGAACCTCCTACGAGCAGTACTTC CSARDLGRTSYEQYF
TRBD1 many TRBJ2-1 TRBV3-1 TGTGCCAGCAGCCAAGCCCGGACAGGGGGCTCTGGGGGGCAGTTCTTC CASSQARTGGSGGQFF
NA NA TRBJ2-2 TRBV28 TGTGCCAGCAGTTTGCCGTACATAAGGGAGCTGTTTTTT CASSLPYIRELFF
TRBD1 NA TRBJ2-2 TRBV6-1 TGTGCCAGCAAACGACAGGGATCCACCGGGGAGCTGTTTTTT CASKRQGSTGELFF
NA NA TRBJ2-3 TRBV20-1 TGCAGTGCTAGACAGCTCCACAGCACAGATACGCAGTATTTT CSARQLHSTDTQYF
NA NA TRBJ2-3 TRBV7-9 TGTGCCAGCATTGAATTAAGGAAGACGACAGATACGCAGTATTTT CASIELRKTTDTQYF
NA NA TRBJ1-5 TRBV20-1 TGCAGTGCTAGGGGCCCTACCTTTAGCAATCAGCCCCAGCATTTT CSARGPTFSNQPQHF
TRBD2 many TRBJ2-7 TRBV29-1 TGCAGCGTAGCCGGGACTAGCGGCTCCTACGAGCAGTACTTC CSVAGTSGSYEQYF
TRBD1 few TRBJ2-7 TRBV4-2 TGTGCCAGCAGCCCTAGGACAGGCCCAGAGAGGGAGCAGTACTTC CASSPRTGPEREQYF
TRBD2 many TRBJ2-1 TRBV11-3 TGTGCCAGCAGGCCCGGGACTAGCCATGAGCAGTTCTTC CASRPGTSHEQFF
NA many TRBJ1-4 TRBV11-2 TGTGCCTCATCCGGGGGATTTAATGAAAAACTGTTTTTT CASSGGFNEKLFF
TRBD2 once TRBJ2-1 TRBV20-1 TGCAGTGCTAGAGATCCTATACTAGCGGGAAACTACAATGAGCAGTTCTTC CSARDPILAGNYNEQFF
NA NA TRBJ1-2 TRBV6-1 TGTGCCAGCAGTCCCACAGGGTTCGGCTACACCTTC CASSPTGFGYTF
TRBD2 many TRBJ2-1 TRBV11-3 TGTGCCAGCAGCTTAGTAGTGGCTAGCGGGAGGGTTGAGCAGTTCTTC CASSLVVASGRVEQFF
TRBD1 NA TRBJ1-3 TRBV28 TGTGCCAGCAGGTCGGACAGGGGGACTGGAAACACCATATATTTT CASRSDRGTGNTIYF
NA many TRBJ1-2 TRBV2 TGTGCCAGCACGGCAGGGGCTGATGGCTACACCTTC CASTAGADGYTF
NA many TRBJ1-1 TRBV29-1 TGCAGCGTTGCAACCGACAGGCTGAACACTGAAGCTTTCTTT CSVATDRLNTEAFF
TRBD2 NA TRBJ2-2 TRBV28 TGTGCCAGCAGTCCCGGACTAGCGGTGAACACCGGGGAGCTGTTTTTT CASSPGLAVNTGELFF
NA NA TRBJ1-2 TRBV5-1 TGCGCCAGCAGCTTGGACAGAACATATGGCTACACCTTC CASSLDRTYGYTF
TRBD2 many TRBJ2-1 TRBV10-3 TGTGCCATCAGTGAGACGGGACTAGCGGCCGGAGAGAATGAGCAGTTCTTC CAISETGLAAGENEQFF
TRBD2 few TRBJ2-1 TRBV29-1 TGCAGCGTTGACGTGCTAGCGGGAGTTAAAGGACCGAACAATGAGCAGTTCTTC CSVDVLAGVKGPNNEQFF
NA many TRBJ2-3 TRBV12-3/TRBV12-4 TGTGCCAGTAGTCTTAGGAGCACAGATACGCAGTATTTT CASSLRSTDTQYF
TRBD1 few TRBJ1-4 TRBV5-1 TGCGCCAGCAGCTTGGGGGACAGGGCGGTTGGAGAAAAACTGTTTTTT CASSLGDRAVGEKLFF
NA many TRBJ2-5 TRBV6-1 TGTGCCAGCACCAGGGACGAGACCCAGTACTTC CASTRDETQYF
TRBD1 many TRBJ1-1 TRBV24-1 TGTGCCACCAGTGATCCTAAAGACAGGGGCCACGTGATGGGCACTGAAGCTTTCTTT CATSDPKDRGHVMGTEAFF
TRBD2 few TRBJ2-7 TRBV10-2 TGCGCCAGCAGTGAGTCGGGCGGGAGGGCCGGTGAGCAGTACTTC CASSESGGRAGEQYF
NA few TRBJ2-7 TRBV27 TGTGCCAGCAGTTTTCTACGGGAGACGGCGTACGAGCAGTACTTC CASSFLRETAYEQYF
TRBD2 NA TRBJ2-3 TRBV20-1 TGCAGTGCTCCCAGGACTAGCGGGAGGCGGCATACGCAGTATTTT CSAPRTSGRRHTQYF
NA NA TRBJ2-1 TRBV10-2 TGCGCCAGCAGTCTATTTGAGGGAGAGGTTGAGAATGAGCAGTTCTTC CASSLFEGEVENEQFF
TRBD1 few TRBJ1-5 TRBV15 TGTGCCACCAGCAGACAGGGGGCCTATAGCAATCAGCCCCAGCATTTT CATSRQGAYSNQPQHF
TRBD1 NA TRBJ2-7 TRBV20-1 TGCAGTGCTAGAGAAGCGACAGGGGGCCTCTCCTACGAGCAGTACTTC CSAREATGGLSYEQYF
TRBD1 once TRBJ2-4 TRBV29-1 TGCAGCGTTGGGGGGACAGGGGGGAACATTCAGTACTTC CSVGGTGGNIQYF
TRBD2 many TRBJ2-1 TRBV20-1 TGCAGTGCTAGACGGCTAGCGGCGTTCAATGAGCAGTTCTTC CSARRLAAFNEQFF